The clone carrying this T cell receptor beta chain showed up just a few times. A much larger clone is a single base away; this may be a read error. The data were taken from a study of read filtering for tumor transcriptome and immune sequencing. Whole-study context: Mean patient age was roughly 66 years, range about 45 to 90; 16 to 20 male, 12 to 15 female. IR-seq gave about 4.05 to 11 million TCR reads per sample; RNA-seq gave roughly 80 to 1273.

Trimming removed 4 bases at V and 2 bases at J, with 11 bases between. This CDR3 comprises 14 residues. Looked up from germline, CDR1 is MNHEY and CDR2 is SVGEGT. The library was built from roughly 400 ng RNA with molecular barcoded adaptors for alpha/delta and beta/gamma chains. MiXCR, run by TCRdb on the reads, gives a single entry per CDR3 protein. In the table there are 75,000 to 95,000 distinct CDR3 sequences, roughly 21% of which are singletons. The clonotype was recovered from a donor aged 40 or over with multiple myeloma. The sequenced material came from a population of CD138-negative cells sorted from bone marrow. The genes are TRBV6-2 or TRBV6-3 and TRBJ2-5; D call uncertain. Here the CDR3 reads CASSCEGLQETQYF. The CDR3 coding sequence is TGTGCCAGCAGTTGCGAAGGCCTTCAAGAGACCCAGTACTTC.